This T cell receptor beta chain was observed in a study of CD8 T cells in ankylosing spondylitis. Study-level results: Under 10 highly homologous variants formed a TCR beta motif that appeared characteristic of ankylosing spondylitis blood.

TCRdb independently ran MiXCR on the 5' RACE reads; one entry per CDR3 protein. The sample carries about 150,000 distinct CDR3 sequences, under 55% recorded once. In the case of this clonotype: The antigen remains undetermined.

This CDR3 is built from 17 residues. CDR1 SEHNR and CDR2 FQNEAQ come from the germline V gene (reference sequence). The trim removed 5 bases at V and 0 bases at J, leaving 9 bases unmatched. The sample was synovial fluid, either unsorted or a sorted T cell fraction (not recorded which). The chain joins TRBV7-9 to TRBJ1-3; TRBD1 aligns across 8 bases. The receptor was isolated from a male donor with ankylosing spondylitis. The CDR3 bases are TGTGCCAGCAGCCCAACCGGGACAGGCGCCTCTGGAAACACCATATATTTT. Translated: CASSPTGTGASGNTIYF.